The 19 T cell receptor beta chains presented below share a single source sample, sequenced in a study of identical twins. TCRdb re-called the 5' RACE reads with MiXCR, one entry per CDR3 protein. The table has 650,000 to 800,000 distinct CDR3 sequences, more than 6.5% seen once. The sample was also linked to a second study, of yellow fever vaccine responses in identical twins.

The sequenced material came from PBMCs. The receptors here all came from a woman between 18 and 29 years old in good health.

The chain is built from TRBV12-3 or TRBV12-4 and TRBJ1-6; D not certain. This CDR3 region has 16 residues. The germline V and J ends were trimmed by 4 bases and 0 bases, with 10 bases remaining between them. CDR3 bases: TGTGCCAGCAGTTCTCTACCGAGCTCCTATAATTCACCCCTCCACTTT. It translates to CASSSLPSSYNSPLHF.

V usage is TRBV28 and J usage is TRBJ2-2; D is unresolved. This CDR3 is 15 amino acids long. From germline, CDR1 is MDHEN and CDR2 SYDVKM. The germline V and J ends were trimmed by 3 bases and 0 bases, with 8 bases remaining between them. Here the CDR3 DNA reads TGTGCCAGCAGTTTTGTAGGGTCGAACACCGGGGAGCTGTTTTTT. This codes for CASSFVGSNTGELFF.

In regard to this clonotype: At one end the junction does not follow the germline gene, possibly because of a read error. V usage is TRBV12-3 or TRBV12-4 and J usage is TRBJ2-2; tentatively, D is TRBD1 or TRBD2 (6 bases each). The CDR3 extends over 14 amino acids. CDR3 coding DNA: TGTGCCAGCACTTTAAGAGGGGGGACCGGGGAGCTGTTTTTT. Protein: CASTLRGGTGELFF.

This clonotype appeared a few times. V and J are TRBV20-1 and TRBJ2-5; D is undetermined. CDR1 and CDR2 from the germline V gene are DFQATT and SNEGSKA (reference sequence). Trimming cost V 0 bases and J 1 base, with 15 bases left between them. The CDR3 length is 16 residues. CDR3 loop: CSARDQADTLQETQYF. The CDR3, as DNA: TGCAGTGCTAGAGATCAGGCTGATACTCTCCAAGAGACCCAGTACTTC.

This clonotype was seen many times. The V call is TRBV6-6, the J call TRBJ2-7; tentatively, D is TRBD2 (6 bases). Germline loops: CDR1 MNHNY, CDR2 SVGAGI (reference sequence). This CDR3 has 12 amino acids. V was pared by 6 bases and J by 4 bases, with 10 bases between. The CDR3 spells CASSPAGYEQYF. CDR3 nucleotide sequence: TGTGCCAGCAGCCCAGCGGGTTACGAGCAGTACTTC.

The chain uses TRBV5-1 and TRBJ2-1; 8 bases line up with TRBD1. CDR3 length equals 16 residues. V lost 3 bases and J lost 0; bases outside the gene matches: 5. CDR1 SGHRS and CDR2 YFSETQ come from the germline V gene. The CDR3 nucleotides read TGCGCCAGCAGCTCGATCGACAGGGGCTCCTACAATGAGCAGTTCTTC. Residues: CASSSIDRGSYNEQFF.

The rearrangement links TRBV5-1 to TRBJ2-3; TRBD2 matches 8 bases. There are 14 residues in the CDR3. Germline V gene data show CDR1 as SGHRS and CDR2 as YFSETQ. J lost 4 bases, V lost 6 bases, and 7 bases had no gene match. The CDR3 region has the DNA TGCGCCAGCACCCCCGGGGGGGCGTCAGATACGCAGTATTTT. It codes for CASTPGGASDTQYF.

This clonotype was recorded many times. The chain joins TRBV29-1 to TRBJ2-7, with D possibly TRBD2 on 6 matching bases. The CDR3 spans 12 residues. Between the trimmed V and J ends, which lost 4 bases and 1 base, there was a span of 8 bases. The germline V gene has CDR1 SQVTM and CDR2 ANQGSEA. The CDR3 sequence is CSVVGGSYEQYF. The CDR3 DNA reads as TGCAGCGTTGTCGGGGGTTCCTACGAGCAGTACTTC.

The sample holds many counts of this clonotype. The genes are TRBV24-1 and TRBJ2-1, with D maybe TRBD1 (5 bases). There are 14 residues in the CDR3. The germline V and J ends were trimmed by 6 bases and 3 bases, with 11 bases remaining between them. CDR1 and CDR2 (germline): KGHDR, SFDVKD. CDR3 DNA: TGTGCCACCAGTCGCGACAGCCTCTACAATGAGCAGTTCTTC. This gives the protein CATSRDSLYNEQFF.

This clonotype was found a few times. The rearrangement joins TRBV20-1 to TRBJ2-3, with D uncertain. From germline, CDR1 is DFQATT and CDR2 SNEGSKA (reference sequence). Trimming cost V 0 bases and J 6 bases, with 19 bases left between them. This CDR3 spans 16 amino acids. CDR3: CSARDHWLEFPDTQYF. Written as DNA, the CDR3 is TGCAGTGCTAGAGATCACTGGCTAGAATTCCCCGATACGCAGTATTTT.

The V call is TRBV20-1, the J call TRBJ2-6, with 8 nucleotides matching TRBD1. V was pared by 0 bases and J by 2 bases, with 9 bases of the junction left unmatched. The CDR3 runs to 18 residues. Germline-derived CDR1 and CDR2 are DFQATT and SNEGSKA (reference sequence). The DNA of the CDR3 is TGCAGTGCTAGAGATCTCGGGCAGGGGGCTCCTGGGGCCAACGTCCTGACTTTC. Protein: CSARDLGQGAPGANVLTF.

V and J are TRBV6-1 and TRBJ2-3; D not certain. The CDR3 has 14 residues. CDR1 and CDR2 from the germline V gene are MNHNS and SASEGT. Trimming stripped 4 bases from V and 0 bases from J, with 8 bases between. This CDR3 is CASSGGPSTDTQYF. DNA for the CDR3: TGTGCCAGCAGTGGGGGTCCTAGCACAGATACGCAGTATTTT.

The chain combines TRBV28 with TRBJ2-1; TRBD2 agrees at 11 bases. The CDR3 has 16 amino acids. Germline values: CDR1 MDHEN, CDR2 SYDVKM. With V trimmed by 5 bases and J by 5 bases, 8 bases remained unmatched. This CDR3 is CASSTPGTSGHNEQFF. The CDR3 nucleotides read TGTGCCAGCAGTACTCCCGGGACTAGCGGACACAATGAGCAGTTCTTC.

This clonotype was seen only a few times. The chain links TRBV12-5 to TRBJ2-3; 8 nucleotides align to TRBD1. CDR1 and CDR2 from the germline V gene are LGHNT and FRNRAP. The V and J ends lost 1 base and 4 bases, in that order; junction bases with no gene match: 4. The CDR3 loop spans 15 amino acids. DNA for the CDR3: TGTGCTAGTGGTTTGGGACAGGGGAACGCAGATACGCAGTATTTT. Translation gives CASGLGQGNADTQYF.

The chain links TRBV27 to TRBJ2-3; either TRBD1 or TRBD2 may fit D (6 bases each). This CDR3 has 16 residues. The germline V gene has CDR1 MNHEY and CDR2 SMNVEV (reference sequence). The germline V and J ends were trimmed by 10 bases and 0 bases, with 20 bases remaining between them. DNA of the CDR3: TGTGCCACCGCAGGACAGCGGGCTCGAAGCACAGATACGCAGTATTTT. This codes for CATAGQRARSTDTQYF.

The rearrangement links TRBV5-1 to TRBJ2-5; 8 nucleotides line up with TRBD1. The CDR3 consists of 15 residues. V dropped 0 bases and J dropped 1; count of bases not matched to a gene: 2. Germline V gene data show CDR1 as SGHRS and CDR2 as YFSETQ. The CDR3 region has the DNA TGCGCCAGCAGCTTGGAGGACAGGGCCCAAGAGACCCAGTACTTC. Protein product: CASSLEDRAQETQYF.

The V call is TRBV12-3 or TRBV12-4, the J call TRBJ2-3, with unresolved D. CDR3 length: 13 amino acids. V shed 5 bases and J shed 5 bases, with 11 bases lying between them. As DNA, the CDR3 is TGTGCCAGCAGTATTAAGAGTGGAGATACGCAGTATTTT. This sequence encodes CASSIKSGDTQYF.

The V gene is TRBV7-9, the J gene TRBJ2-1; no clear D gene. V shed 0 bases and J shed 4 bases, with 10 bases lying between them. CDR3 length equals 15 residues. Germline V lookup: CDR1 SEHNR, CDR2 FQNEAQ (reference sequence). CDR3 sequence: CASSLATGWYNEQFF. The CDR3 DNA reads TGTGCCAGCAGCTTAGCCACTGGGTGGTACAATGAGCAGTTCTTC.

This clonotype was detected a few times. The chain combines TRBV6-2 or TRBV6-3 with TRBJ2-1, with a tentative D call TRBD1 (5 bases). The CDR3 covers 14 residues. V was trimmed by 2 bases and J by 10 bases, leaving 15 bases between them. From germline, CDR1 is MNHEY and CDR2 SVGEGT. DNA for the CDR3: TGTGCCAGCAGTTACCGGCAACAGAACAGGGAGCAGTTCTTC. Translated: CASSYRQQNREQFF.